This T cell receptor beta chain was sequenced for a study of blood T cells in healthy people across ages. CDR1 is MNHEY, CDR2 SVGAGI, per germline. Trimming took off 0 bases at V and 3 bases at J, with 9 bases between the two ends. This CDR3 is built from 15 residues. A second roughly 7 to 11 cycle PCR used barcoded and J-beta primers. TCRdb recomputed calls from the 5' RACE reads with MiXCR, one row per CDR3 protein. There are 1 million to 1.2 million distinct CDR3 sequences in the sample; around two fifths occur only once, and 10% to 15% lies in the top ten. The source is a young man in good health. Sequencing was done on a sample of blood. The chain carries TRBV6-5 and TRBJ1-5, with unresolved D. In DNA, the CDR3 is TGTGCCAGCAGTTACTCGAGGCAGACCAATCAGCCCCAGCATTTT. This sequence encodes CASSYSRQTNQPQHF.